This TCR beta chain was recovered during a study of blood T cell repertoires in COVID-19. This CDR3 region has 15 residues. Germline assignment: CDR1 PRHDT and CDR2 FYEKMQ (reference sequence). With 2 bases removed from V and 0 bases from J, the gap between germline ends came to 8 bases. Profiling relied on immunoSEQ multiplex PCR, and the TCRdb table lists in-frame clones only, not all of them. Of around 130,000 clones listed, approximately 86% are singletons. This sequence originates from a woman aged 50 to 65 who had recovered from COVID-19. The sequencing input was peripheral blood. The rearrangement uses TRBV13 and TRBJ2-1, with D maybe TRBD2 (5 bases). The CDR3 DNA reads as TGTGCCAGCAGCTTAAGACTAAGCTCCTACAATGAGCAGTTCTTC. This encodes CASSLRLSSYNEQFF.